The rows below give T cell receptor beta chains drawn from one sample of a study of blood T cells in healthy people across ages. TCRdb recomputed calls from the 5' RACE reads with MiXCR, one row per CDR3 protein. The sample lists approximately 1,700,000 distinct CDR3 sequences; about two fifths were seen once. Sequenced: blood. The receptors come from a human donor in good health. Each CDR3 is given with its conserved first and last residue. The D gene is left open where the match is weak. Expanded clones get a size class; other rows say once, few or many, or leave the size out.

D gene: NA
J gene: TRBJ2-7
CDR3 length: 13
clone size: many
V gene: TRBV6-2/TRBV6-3
CDR3 DNA: TGTGCCAGCAGTTACGGGCCTCTCTACGAGCAGTACTTC
CDR3 protein: CASSYGPLYEQYF

D gene: NA
J gene: TRBJ2-1
CDR3 length: 15
clone size: few
V gene: TRBV28
CDR3 DNA: TGTGCCAGCACCCCAGGGGGGCAAGGAGGCGGGGAGCAGTTCTTC
CDR3 protein: CASTPGGQGGGEQFF

D gene: TRBD2
J gene: TRBJ2-1
CDR3 length: 18
clone size: NA
V gene: TRBV10-3
CDR3 DNA: TGTGCCATCATGCCGACTAGCGGGGGGACTCGCTCCTACAATGAGCAGTTCTTC
CDR3 protein: CAIMPTSGGTRSYNEQFF

D gene: TRBD2
J gene: TRBJ2-1
CDR3 length: 17
clone size: NA
V gene: TRBV7-9
CDR3 DNA: TGTGCCAGCTTAGAGGCGGGGGTTCTTAGCTCCTACAATGAGCAGTTCTTC
CDR3 protein: CASLEAGVLSSYNEQFF

D gene: TRBD1
J gene: TRBJ1-2
CDR3 length: 14
clone size: NA
V gene: TRBV5-1
CDR3 DNA: TGCGCCAGCAACTTAGGGGGCCAAAACTATGGCTACACCTTC
CDR3 protein: CASNLGGQNYGYTF

D gene: NA
J gene: TRBJ1-1
CDR3 length: 14
clone size: few
V gene: TRBV20-1
CDR3 DNA: TGCAGTGCTAGAGGATCCGAGGGGGACACTGAAGCTTTCTTT
CDR3 protein: CSARGSEGDTEAFF

D gene: NA
J gene: TRBJ2-3
CDR3 length: 16
clone size: NA
V gene: TRBV25-1
CDR3 DNA: TGTGCCAGCAGTGAATTTGAGGTTTGGGAAACAGATACGCAGTATTTT
CDR3 protein: CASSEFEVWETDTQYF

D gene: TRBD2
J gene: TRBJ2-5
CDR3 length: 18
clone size: NA
V gene: TRBV7-2
CDR3 DNA: TGTGCCAGCAGCTTGGGCCTAGCGGGGGGGGCGAAACAAGAGACCCAGTACTTC
CDR3 protein: CASSLGLAGGAKQETQYF

D gene: NA
J gene: TRBJ2-1
CDR3 length: 13
clone size: once
V gene: TRBV12-5
CDR3 DNA: TGTGCTAGTGGTTTAGGGGCGCGGTATGAGCAGTTCTTC
CDR3 protein: CASGLGARYEQFF

D gene: TRBD1
J gene: TRBJ2-7
CDR3 length: 14
clone size: few
V gene: TRBV7-2
CDR3 DNA: TGTGCCAGCAGCCTCCAGGGGGCTCACTACGAGCAGTACTTC
CDR3 protein: CASSLQGAHYEQYF

D gene: NA
J gene: TRBJ1-1
CDR3 length: 15
clone size: once
V gene: TRBV12-3/TRBV12-4
CDR3 DNA: TGTGCCAGCAGTTTCAGGAAGGGTGGTAACACTGAAGCTTTCTTT
CDR3 protein: CASSFRKGGNTEAFF

D gene: NA
J gene: TRBJ2-1
CDR3 length: 13
clone size: NA
V gene: TRBV5-1
CDR3 DNA: TGCGCCAGCAGCTCGACGGTCAAGGATGAGCAGTTCTTC
CDR3 protein: CASSSTVKDEQFF

D gene: NA
J gene: TRBJ2-3
CDR3 length: 15
clone size: few
V gene: TRBV5-5
CDR3 DNA: TGTGCCAGCAGCGCCCGGGACACCCTCACAGATACGCAGTATTTT
CDR3 protein: CASSARDTLTDTQYF

D gene: NA
J gene: TRBJ2-1
CDR3 length: 13
clone size: many
V gene: TRBV29-1
CDR3 DNA: TGCAGCGTTAGCGGGCTAGTCTACAATGAGCAGTTCTTC
CDR3 protein: CSVSGLVYNEQFF

D gene: NA
J gene: TRBJ1-1
CDR3 length: 14
clone size: few
V gene: TRBV6-1
CDR3 DNA: TGTGCCAGCGATTACAGCTATCCGAACACTGAAGCTTTCTTT
CDR3 protein: CASDYSYPNTEAFF

D gene: TRBD2
J gene: TRBJ2-1
CDR3 length: 16
clone size: few
V gene: TRBV9
CDR3 DNA: TGTGCCAGCAGCGTAGGAGGACTAGCGGGGGGGGATGAGCAGTTCTTC
CDR3 protein: CASSVGGLAGGDEQFF

D gene: NA
J gene: TRBJ1-1
CDR3 length: 13
clone size: once
V gene: TRBV20-1
CDR3 DNA: TGCAGTGCTTCCTACTCTAGGGGGTCTGAAGCTTTCTTT
CDR3 protein: CSASYSRGSEAFF

D gene: NA
J gene: TRBJ2-7
CDR3 length: 17
clone size: NA
V gene: TRBV20-1
CDR3 DNA: TGCAGTGCTAGAGGAGGTACAGGTGGCAGAGTGACCTACGAGCAGTACTTC
CDR3 protein: CSARGGTGGRVTYEQYF

D gene: NA
J gene: TRBJ2-7
CDR3 length: 16
clone size: few
V gene: TRBV4-3
CDR3 DNA: TGCGCCAGCAGCCAGCAACCGTTAGGGAAAACCTACGAGCAGTACTTC
CDR3 protein: CASSQQPLGKTYEQYF

D gene: NA
J gene: TRBJ2-7
CDR3 length: 13
clone size: NA
V gene: TRBV6-1
CDR3 DNA: TGTGCCAGCAGTCAACTTTTTACCTACGAGCAGTACTTC
CDR3 protein: CASSQLFTYEQYF

D gene: NA
J gene: TRBJ2-5
CDR3 length: 15
clone size: few
V gene: TRBV12-3/TRBV12-4
CDR3 DNA: TGTGCCAGCAGTCCTCCGGGGAGTGCGGGAGAGACCCAGTACTTC
CDR3 protein: CASSPPGSAGETQYF

D gene: TRBD2
J gene: TRBJ2-1
CDR3 length: 16
clone size: few
V gene: TRBV6-2/TRBV6-3
CDR3 DNA: TGTGCCAGCAGTCGGGAACTAGCGGGGGGAGATAATGAGCAGTTCTTC
CDR3 protein: CASSRELAGGDNEQFF

D gene: NA
J gene: TRBJ1-4
CDR3 length: 15
clone size: NA
V gene: TRBV20-1
CDR3 DNA: TGCAGTGCTAGAACCCCACAGGGTATCCATGAAAAACTGTTTTTT
CDR3 protein: CSARTPQGIHEKLFF

D gene: TRBD1
J gene: TRBJ2-1
CDR3 length: 17
clone size: NA
V gene: TRBV7-2
CDR3 DNA: TGTGCCAGCAGCTCTCGAGCGGGACAGGGGGCAAAGAATGAGCAGTTCTTC
CDR3 protein: CASSSRAGQGAKNEQFF

D gene: TRBD2
J gene: TRBJ2-5
CDR3 length: 16
clone size: NA
V gene: TRBV7-2
CDR3 DNA: TGTGCCAGCAGCTTTCAGCGGGGGAGAGGGGGAGAGACCCAGTACTTC
CDR3 protein: CASSFQRGRGGETQYF

D gene: TRBD2
J gene: TRBJ2-3
CDR3 length: 16
clone size: NA
V gene: TRBV7-2
CDR3 DNA: TGTGCCAGCAGCTTAAATCGACTAGCGGGGGCGTTAACGCAGTATTTT
CDR3 protein: CASSLNRLAGALTQYF

D gene: NA
J gene: TRBJ1-5
CDR3 length: 15
clone size: NA
V gene: TRBV5-1
CDR3 DNA: TGCGCCGGCAGCTTGGGAGGGGTCGGCAATCAGCCCCAGCATTTT
CDR3 protein: CAGSLGGVGNQPQHF